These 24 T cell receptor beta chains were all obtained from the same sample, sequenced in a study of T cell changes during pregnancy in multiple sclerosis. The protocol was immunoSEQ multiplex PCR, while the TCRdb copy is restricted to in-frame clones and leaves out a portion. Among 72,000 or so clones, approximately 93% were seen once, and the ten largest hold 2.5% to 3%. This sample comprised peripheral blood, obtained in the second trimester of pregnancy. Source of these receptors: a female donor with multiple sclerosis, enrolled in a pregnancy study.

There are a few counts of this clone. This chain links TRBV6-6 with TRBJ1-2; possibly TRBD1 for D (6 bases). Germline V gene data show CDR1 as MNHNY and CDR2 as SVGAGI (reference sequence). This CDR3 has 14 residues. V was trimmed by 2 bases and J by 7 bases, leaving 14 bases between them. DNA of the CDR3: TGTGCCAGCAGTTACGACCAGGGGCCACGTGGCTACACCTTC. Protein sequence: CASSYDQGPRGYTF.

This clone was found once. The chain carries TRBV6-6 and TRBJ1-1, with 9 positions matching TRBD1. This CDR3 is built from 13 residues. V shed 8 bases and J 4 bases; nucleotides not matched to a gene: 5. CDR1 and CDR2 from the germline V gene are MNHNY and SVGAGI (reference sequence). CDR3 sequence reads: CASHTTGGTEAFF. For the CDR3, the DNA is TGTGCCAGCCATACGACAGGGGGCACTGAAGCTTTCTTT.

The CDR3 region has the DNA TGTGCCAGCAGCACACTAGCGGGGGGGCGGCATGAGCAGTTCTTC. Translation: CASSTLAGGRHEQFF. The chain links TRBV11-1 to TRBJ2-1; 13 bases match TRBD2. The germline gives CDR1 SGHAT, CDR2 FQDESV (reference sequence). There are 15 residues in the CDR3. The V gene end was trimmed by 5 bases and the J gene end by 8 bases; junction bases not matched to a gene: 6.

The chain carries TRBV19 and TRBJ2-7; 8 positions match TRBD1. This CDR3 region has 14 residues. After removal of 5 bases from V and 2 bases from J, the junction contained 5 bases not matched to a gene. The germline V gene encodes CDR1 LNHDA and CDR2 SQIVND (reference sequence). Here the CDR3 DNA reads TGTGCCAGTAGTGGGGACAGGTATACCTACGAGCAGTACTTC. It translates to CASSGDRYTYEQYF.

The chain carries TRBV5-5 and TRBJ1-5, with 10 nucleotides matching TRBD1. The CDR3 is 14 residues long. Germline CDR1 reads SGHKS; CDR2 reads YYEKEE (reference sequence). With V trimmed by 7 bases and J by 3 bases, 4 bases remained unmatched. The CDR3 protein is CASGQGVANQPQHF. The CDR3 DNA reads TGTGCCAGCGGACAGGGGGTGGCCAATCAGCCCCAGCATTTT.

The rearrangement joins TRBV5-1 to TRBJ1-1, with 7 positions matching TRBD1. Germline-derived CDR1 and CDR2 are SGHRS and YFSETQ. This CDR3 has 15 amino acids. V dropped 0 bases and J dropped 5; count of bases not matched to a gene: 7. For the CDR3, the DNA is TGCGCCAGCAGCTTGGGTAGGGGGCTGGGTACTGAAGCTTTCTTT. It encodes CASSLGRGLGTEAFF.

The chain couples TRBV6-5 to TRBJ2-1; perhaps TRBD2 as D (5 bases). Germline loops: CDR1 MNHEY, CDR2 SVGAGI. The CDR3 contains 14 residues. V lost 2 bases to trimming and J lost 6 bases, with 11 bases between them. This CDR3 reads CASSYGSEGNEQFF. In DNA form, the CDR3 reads TGTGCCAGCAGTTACGGGTCCGAGGGCAATGAGCAGTTCTTC.

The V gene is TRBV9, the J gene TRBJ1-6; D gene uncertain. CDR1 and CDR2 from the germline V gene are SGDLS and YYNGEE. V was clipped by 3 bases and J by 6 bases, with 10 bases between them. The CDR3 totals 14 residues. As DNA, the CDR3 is TGTGCCAGCAGCGAAGTGGGCATTAATTCACCCCTCCACTTT. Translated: CASSEVGINSPLHF.

CDR3 nucleotides: TGTGCCAGCAGCTTAGTTAGCGGGAGGAACACTGAAGCTTTCTTT. Its translation is CASSLVSGRNTEAFF. The gene calls are TRBV7-9 and TRBJ1-1, with unresolved D. The V gene lost 1 base and the J gene lost 1 base, with 10 bases spanning the gap. The CDR3 runs to 15 residues. CDR1 and CDR2 from the germline V gene are SEHNR and FQNEAQ (reference sequence).

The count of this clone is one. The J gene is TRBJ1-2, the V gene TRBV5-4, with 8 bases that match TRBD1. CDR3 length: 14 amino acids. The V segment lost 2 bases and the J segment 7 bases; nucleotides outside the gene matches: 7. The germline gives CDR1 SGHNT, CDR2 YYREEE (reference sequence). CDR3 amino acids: CASSFGQGAGGYTF. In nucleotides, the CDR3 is TGTGCCAGCAGCTTCGGTCAGGGGGCGGGTGGCTACACCTTC. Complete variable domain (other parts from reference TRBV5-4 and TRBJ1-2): ETGVTQSPTHLIKTRGQQVTLRCSSQSGHNTVSWYQQALGQGPQFIFQYYREEENGRGNFPPRFSGLQFPNYSSELNVNALELDDSALYLCASSFGQGAGGYTFGSGTRLTVV.

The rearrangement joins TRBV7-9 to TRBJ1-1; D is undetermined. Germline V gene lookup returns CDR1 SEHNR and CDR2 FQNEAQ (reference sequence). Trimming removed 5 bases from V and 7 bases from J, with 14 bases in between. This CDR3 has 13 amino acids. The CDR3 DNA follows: TGTGCCAGCAGCCCCCCGGGAGGGTATGAAGCTTTCTTT. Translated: CASSPPGGYEAFF.

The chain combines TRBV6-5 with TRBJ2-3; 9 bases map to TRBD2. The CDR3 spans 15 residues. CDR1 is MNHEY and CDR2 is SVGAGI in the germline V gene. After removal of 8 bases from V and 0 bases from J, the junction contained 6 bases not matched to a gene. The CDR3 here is CASGGGLASTDTQYF. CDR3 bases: TGTGCCAGCGGTGGCGGACTAGCGAGCACAGATACGCAGTATTTT.

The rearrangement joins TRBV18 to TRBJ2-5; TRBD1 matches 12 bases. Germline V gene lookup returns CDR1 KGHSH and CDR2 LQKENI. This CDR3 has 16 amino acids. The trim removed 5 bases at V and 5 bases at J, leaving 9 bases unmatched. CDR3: CASSSGTGGAGETQYF. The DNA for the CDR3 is TGTGCCAGCTCATCGGGGACAGGGGGCGCCGGGGAGACCCAGTACTTC.

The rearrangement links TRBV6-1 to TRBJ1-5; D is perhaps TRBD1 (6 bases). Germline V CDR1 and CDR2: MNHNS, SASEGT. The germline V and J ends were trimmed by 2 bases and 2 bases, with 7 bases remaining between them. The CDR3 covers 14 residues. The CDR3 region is CASSESGGNQPQHF. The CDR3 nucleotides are TGTGCCAGCAGTGAATCAGGGGGCAATCAGCCCCAGCATTTT.

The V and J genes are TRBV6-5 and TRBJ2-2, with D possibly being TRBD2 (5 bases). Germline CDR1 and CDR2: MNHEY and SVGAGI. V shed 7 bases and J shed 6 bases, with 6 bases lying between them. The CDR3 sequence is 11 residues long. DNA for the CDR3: TGTGCCAGCATGGACTCCGGGGAGCTGTTTTTT. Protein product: CASMDSGELFF.

The CDR3 DNA reads as TGTGCCACCGGTCGAGCGGGGGCCTCGAGCACCGGGGAGCTGTTTTTT. It codes for CATGRAGASSTGELFF. The rearrangement links TRBV27 to TRBJ2-2, with 8 bases matching TRBD2. Germline-derived CDR1 and CDR2 are MNHEY and SMNVEV (reference sequence). CDR3 length equals 16 residues. The junction had 14 bases not matched to a gene; V was cut back by 10 bases and J by 4 bases.

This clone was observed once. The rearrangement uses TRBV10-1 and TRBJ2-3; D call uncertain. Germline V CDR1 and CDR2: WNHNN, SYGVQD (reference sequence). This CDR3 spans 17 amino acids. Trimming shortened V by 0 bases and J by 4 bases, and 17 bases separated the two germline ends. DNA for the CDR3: TGCGCCAGCAGTGAGTCGTTCTCCCCGTCTGGAGCAGATACGCAGTATTTT. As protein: CASSESFSPSGADTQYF.

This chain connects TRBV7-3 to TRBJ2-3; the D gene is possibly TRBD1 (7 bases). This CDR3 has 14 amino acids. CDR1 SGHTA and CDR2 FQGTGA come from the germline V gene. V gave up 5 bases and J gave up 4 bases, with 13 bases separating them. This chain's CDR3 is CASSPQGGADTQYF. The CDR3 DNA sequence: TGTGCCAGCAGCCCCCAGGGGGGCGCAGATACGCAGTATTTT.

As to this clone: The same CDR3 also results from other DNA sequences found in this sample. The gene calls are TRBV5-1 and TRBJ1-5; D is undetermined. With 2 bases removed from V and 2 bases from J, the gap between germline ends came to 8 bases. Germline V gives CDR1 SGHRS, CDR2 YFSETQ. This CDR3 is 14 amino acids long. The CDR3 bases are TGCGCCAGCAGCTTAAGCGGTGGCAATCAGCCCCAGCATTTT. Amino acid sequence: CASSLSGGNQPQHF.

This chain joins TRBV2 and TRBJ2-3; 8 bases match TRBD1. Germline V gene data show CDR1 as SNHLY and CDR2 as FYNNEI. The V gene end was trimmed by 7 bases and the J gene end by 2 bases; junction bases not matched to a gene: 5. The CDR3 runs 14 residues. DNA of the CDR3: TGTGCCAGCAACCGGGACAGGACCACAGATACGCAGTATTTT. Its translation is CASNRDRTTDTQYF.

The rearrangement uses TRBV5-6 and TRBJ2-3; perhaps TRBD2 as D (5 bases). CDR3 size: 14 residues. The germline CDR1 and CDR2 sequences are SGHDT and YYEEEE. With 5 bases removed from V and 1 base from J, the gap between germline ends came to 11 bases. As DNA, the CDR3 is TGTGCCAGCAGGCTGGGGAGAGGCACAGATACGCAGTATTTT. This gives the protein CASRLGRGTDTQYF.

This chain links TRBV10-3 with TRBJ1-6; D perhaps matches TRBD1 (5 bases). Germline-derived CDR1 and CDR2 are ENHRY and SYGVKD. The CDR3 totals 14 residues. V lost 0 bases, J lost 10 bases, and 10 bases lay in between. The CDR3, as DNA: TGTGCCATCAGTGAGTCAGGGGAGGAGTCACCCCTCCACTTT. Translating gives CAISESGEESPLHF.

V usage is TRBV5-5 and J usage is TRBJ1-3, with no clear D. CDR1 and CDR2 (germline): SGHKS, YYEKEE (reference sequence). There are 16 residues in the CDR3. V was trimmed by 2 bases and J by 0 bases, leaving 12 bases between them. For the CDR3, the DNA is TGTGCCAGCAGCTTATTCGAAGTGAGCTCTGGAAACACCATATATTTT. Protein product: CASSLFEVSSGNTIYF.

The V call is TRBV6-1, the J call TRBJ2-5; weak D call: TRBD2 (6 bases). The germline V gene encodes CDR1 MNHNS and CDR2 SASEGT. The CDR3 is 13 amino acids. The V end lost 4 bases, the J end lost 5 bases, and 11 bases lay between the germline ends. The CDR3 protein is CASSVGGGETQYF. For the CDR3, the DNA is TGTGCCAGCAGTGTGGGGGGAGGCGAGACCCAGTACTTC.